This is a list of T cell receptor beta chains from one sample in a study of PD-1 blockade in classical Hodgkin lymphoma. The assay was immunoSEQ multiplex PCR, and TCRdb's table has in-frame clones only and misses some. The profile covers 20,000 to 25,000 clones, with roughly 80% appearing a single time and about a sixth taken by the ten largest. This specimen consisted of peripheral blood mononuclear cells (PBMCs), obtained before the second cycle of nivolumab. The receptors derive from a human donor with classical Hodgkin lymphoma. The CDR3 runs from the conserved cysteine through the conserved F or W. A D gene is named only where the DNA matches it firmly. Rows give clone size only sometimes, using once, few, many, or a class for an expanded clone.

TRBV14	NA	TRBJ2-3	NA	TGTGCCAGCAGCCAAAACAGGGTCCCAGATACGCAGTATTTT	CASSQNRVPDTQYF
TRBV28	once	TRBJ2-1	TRBD2	TGTGCCAGCAGTGAGGTGGTGTTAGCGGGAGCGATAAATGAGCAGTTCTTC	CASSEVVLAGAINEQFF
TRBV28	NA	TRBJ2-7	NA	TGTGCCAGCAGAGCCGGGACCGCCTACGAGCAGTACTTC	CASRAGTAYEQYF
TRBV2	NA	TRBJ1-1	TRBD1	TGTGCCAGCAGTGCGGGACAGCGGCGCGCTTTTATGAACACTGAAGCTTTCTTT	CASSAGQRRAFMNTEAFF
TRBV5-1	NA	TRBJ2-7	NA	TGCGCCAGCAGCGCTGGCTGGGGGCACGGACTAATCTCTTGGGACGAGCAGTACTTC	CASSAGWGHGLISWDEQYF
TRBV27	few	TRBJ1-1	NA	TGTGCCAGCAGTTTATCGGTTAGGGGAGACACTGAAGCTTTCTTT	CASSLSVRGDTEAFF
TRBV29-1	NA	TRBJ2-3	TRBD1	TGCAGCGTTGGGGGACAGGGGCCCTATACGCAGTATTTT	CSVGGQGPYTQYF
TRBV7-2	few	TRBJ2-1	TRBD2	TGTGCCAGCAGCTTATCTAGCGGGTACGAGCAGTTCTTC	CASSLSSGYEQFF
TRBV5-8	NA	TRBJ2-7	NA	TGTGCCAGCAGCACCAGGGTCTCCGAGCAGTACTTC	CASSTRVSEQYF
TRBV9	NA	TRBJ2-2	NA	TGTGCCAGCAGCGTAGTGGGGGCCGGGGAGCTGTTTTTT	CASSVVGAGELFF
TRBV6-5	NA	TRBJ1-2	NA	TGTGCCAGCACGGACCCCGGGTATGGCTACACCTTC	CASTDPGYGYTF
TRBV5-4	few	TRBJ2-1	NA	TGTGCCAGCAGCTTAGGACAGCTGGGCGCCGTGCAGTTCTTC	CASSLGQLGAVQFF
TRBV5-6	NA	TRBJ2-7	TRBD1	TGTGCCAGCAGCCTGTACAGGGGGGATCGGTACGAGCAGTACTTC	CASSLYRGDRYEQYF
TRBV6-5	NA	TRBJ1-2	TRBD1	TGTGCCAGCAGGGCTGACAGGGGCCTCTATGGCTACACCTTC	CASRADRGLYGYTF
TRBV6-1	NA	TRBJ2-7	NA	TGTGCCAGCAGTGAAGCTTTGGTGGCGTACGAGCAGTACTTC	CASSEALVAYEQYF
TRBV28	NA	TRBJ2-1	TRBD1	TGTGCCAGCCCCAGGGACAGGGGTCACAATGAGCAGTTCTTC	CASPRDRGHNEQFF
TRBV25-1	NA	TRBJ2-1	NA	TGTGCCAGCATTCCCCCCCGGGGTGAGCAGTTCTTC	CASIPPRGEQFF
TRBV6-5	NA	TRBJ2-1	TRBD2	TGTGCCAGCAGTCCAGGGACTAAGAATGAGCAGTTCTTC	CASSPGTKNEQFF
TRBV30	NA	TRBJ1-1	NA	TGTGCCTGGATGGGGAACACTGAAGCTTTCTTT	CAWMGNTEAFF
TRBV10-3	few	TRBJ1-1	TRBD1	TGTGCCATCAGAGGGGACAGGATGAACACTGAAGCTTTCTTT	CAIRGDRMNTEAFF
TRBV6-6	medium-sized	TRBJ2-7	TRBD2	TGTGCCAGCAGTGGGACTAGCGGGAGAGTCGAGCAGTACTTC	CASSGTSGRVEQYF
TRBV18	NA	TRBJ2-1	TRBD2	TGTGCCAGCTCGGGACTAGCGGGCTACAATGAGCAGTTCTTC	CASSGLAGYNEQFF
TRBV7-2	once	TRBJ2-5	TRBD1	TGTGCCAGCAGCTCAAACTCGGACAGGGGAGAGACCCAGTACTTC	CASSSNSDRGETQYF
TRBV28	NA	TRBJ1-1	TRBD1	TGTGCCAGCTCAAGACAGGGTACTGAAGCTTTCTTT	CASSRQGTEAFF
TRBV19	NA	TRBJ2-7	NA	TGTGCCAGTAGTTCAGCAGGGATCCCCGAGCAGTACTTC	CASSSAGIPEQYF
TRBV7-9	NA	TRBJ2-3	TRBD2	TGTGCCAGCAGCTTACCCCTGCGGGAGGGCACAGATACGCAGTATTTT	CASSLPLREGTDTQYF
TRBV27	NA	TRBJ1-2	NA	TGTGCCAGCAGTTTCGGCAGGAACTATGGCTACACCTTC	CASSFGRNYGYTF
TRBV6-5	NA	TRBJ2-5	NA	TGTGCCAGCAGTCGACAGCTCCAAGAGACCCAGTACTTC	CASSRQLQETQYF
TRBV19	NA	TRBJ2-5	NA	TGTGCCAGTAGTAGCAACAGGGAGACCCAGTACTTC	CASSSNRETQYF
TRBV6-1	NA	TRBJ2-1	TRBD2	TGTGCCAGCAGTATGAGCGGGACTAGCTATGAGCAGTTCTTC	CASSMSGTSYEQFF
TRBV19	NA	TRBJ2-5	NA	TGTGCCAGTAGTCCCCGTCTGGGGGGGACCCAGTACTTC	CASSPRLGGTQYF
TRBV28	NA	TRBJ2-1	TRBD2	TGTGCCAGCAGTCCTGTAGCCTGGGTGGGAGGGCCGAGCTCCTACAATGAGCAGTTCTTC	CASSPVAWVGGPSSYNEQFF
TRBV10-2	once	TRBJ2-7	TRBD2	TGCGCCAGCATGGGGACTAGCGGTTCCTACGAGCAGTACTTC	CASMGTSGSYEQYF
TRBV7-9	medium-sized	TRBJ2-7	NA	TGTGCCAGCAGCGCAAAGAGTTACGAGCAGTACTTC	CASSAKSYEQYF
TRBV6-4	NA	TRBJ2-3	NA	TGTGCCAGCAGTGACCGCACAGATACGCAGTATTTT	CASSDRTDTQYF
TRBV6-1	few	TRBJ2-3	TRBD2	TGTGCCAGCAAACTAGCGGAAGCGACAGATACGCAGTATTTT	CASKLAEATDTQYF
TRBV11-1	NA	TRBJ2-2	TRBD2	TGTGCCAGCAGCCCACGGGTCAGAGCCGCGGGAGAGTGGGAGCTGTTTTTT	CASSPRVRAAGEWELFF
TRBV27	NA	TRBJ2-2	NA	TGTGCCAGCAGAACCTATTTGGGCGAGGGGGTCACCGGGGAGCTGTTTTTT	CASRTYLGEGVTGELFF
TRBV6-4	NA	TRBJ2-1	NA	TGTGCCAGCAGTTTGACCCCTAAGGATGAGCAGTTCTTC	CASSLTPKDEQFF
TRBV28	NA	TRBJ2-1	NA	TGTGCCAGCAGTACTCCGACAGGAATCTTTGTCAGTGAGCAGTTCTTC	CASSTPTGIFVSEQFF
TRBV5-6	NA	TRBJ2-1	NA	TGTGCCAGCAGCTTGGGTGGGTGGGAGTTCTTC	CASSLGGWEFF
TRBV6-1	NA	TRBJ2-1	NA	TGTGCCAGCAGTGAGAGACCCTCCTACAATGAGCAGTTCTTC	CASSERPSYNEQFF
TRBV7-9	NA	TRBJ1-2	NA	TGTGCCAGCAGCCCGCATGACTACGTAAACTATGGCTACACCTTC	CASSPHDYVNYGYTF
TRBV6-6	once	TRBJ2-2	NA	TGTGCCAGCCCCAGCGCGAACACCGGGGAGCTGTTTTTT	CASPSANTGELFF
TRBV10-1	NA	TRBJ2-3	TRBD2	TGCGCCAGCAGTGTACTAGCGGGAGATACGCAGTATTTT	CASSVLAGDTQYF
TRBV27	NA	TRBJ1-1	NA	TGTGCCAGCAGTTTGGTCGGGCTGGGGACTGAAGCTTTCTTT	CASSLVGLGTEAFF
TRBV5-1	NA	TRBJ2-6	NA	TGCGCCAGCAGGGTCGGGAGCACATTCTCTGGGGCCAACGTCCTGACTTTC	CASRVGSTFSGANVLTF
TRBV28	few	TRBJ2-6	NA	TGTGCCAGCAGTCGGCGGGTAGGGGCGTCTGGGGCCAACGTCCTGACTTTC	CASSRRVGASGANVLTF
TRBV28	once	TRBJ2-1	NA	TGTGCCAGCAGTTCCTCGGGACTGCGGACCAATGAGCAGTTCTTC	CASSSSGLRTNEQFF
TRBV2	NA	TRBJ2-7	NA	TGTGCCAGCAGTGCCGAGAGACGCCTCACGTACGAGCAGTACTTC	CASSAERRLTYEQYF
TRBV6-1	NA	TRBJ2-7	TRBD2	TGTGCCAGCAGTGTGCAGACTAGCGGCTCCTACGAGCAGTACTTC	CASSVQTSGSYEQYF
TRBV5-1	NA	TRBJ2-7	NA	TGCGCCAGCAGCCCCCGGACAGAATCCTACGAGCAGTACTTC	CASSPRTESYEQYF
TRBV5-4	NA	TRBJ1-1	NA	TGTGCCAGCAGCTTGAGAGGGAACACTGAAGCTTTCTTT	CASSLRGNTEAFF
TRBV7-9	NA	TRBJ2-5	NA	TGTGCCAGCAGCTTAGTTGCGGAGTCAGTGTGGTACTTC	CASSLVAESVWYF
TRBV10-1	NA	TRBJ2-1	TRBD1	TGCGCCAGCAGCCGATCTTTGGGGACAGGGACTGAGCAGTTCTTC	CASSRSLGTGTEQFF
TRBV6-1	NA	TRBJ2-7	NA	TGTGCCAGCAGTGAAAACCCAGGGAGCGAGCAGTACTTC	CASSENPGSEQYF
TRBV6-5	NA	TRBJ1-5	NA	TGTGCCAGCAGTTACTCGCCCGTATCGCCCCAGCATTTT	CASSYSPVSPQHF
TRBV6-1	few	TRBJ2-7	NA	TGTGCCAGCAGTGTTTCAGGGGGGTACGAGCAGTACTTC	CASSVSGGYEQYF
TRBV15	NA	TRBJ1-5	NA	TGTGCCACCAGCACCCATAGCAATCAGCCCCAGCATTTT	CATSTHSNQPQHF
TRBV11-2	NA	TRBJ2-1	NA	TGTGCCAGCAGCTTTCCGACTAGACTGGGTGAGCAGTTCTTC	CASSFPTRLGEQFF